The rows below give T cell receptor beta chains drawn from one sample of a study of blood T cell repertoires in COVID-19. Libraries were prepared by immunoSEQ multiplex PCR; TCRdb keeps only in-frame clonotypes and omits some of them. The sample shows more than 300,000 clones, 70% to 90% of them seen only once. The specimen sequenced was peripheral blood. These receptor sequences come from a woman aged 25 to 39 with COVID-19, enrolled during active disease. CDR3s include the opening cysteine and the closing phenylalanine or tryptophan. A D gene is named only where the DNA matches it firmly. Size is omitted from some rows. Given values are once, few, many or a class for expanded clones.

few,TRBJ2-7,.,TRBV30,TGTGCCTGGAGTGAGTTCGGTTCGGGCGAGCAGTACTTC,CAWSEFGSGEQYF
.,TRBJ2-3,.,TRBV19,TGTGCCACCACTCAGGAAGTAACGCAGTATTTT,CATTQEVTQYF
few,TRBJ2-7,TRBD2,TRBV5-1,TGCGCCAGCAGCTTCGTTCTAGCGGGAAAAACTACCTACGAGCAGTACTTC,CASSFVLAGKTTYEQYF
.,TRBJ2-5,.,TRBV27,TGTGCCAGCAGTTCTCCCCGAGAGACCCAGTACTTC,CASSSPRETQYF
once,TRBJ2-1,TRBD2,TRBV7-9,TGTGCCAGCAGCCGGACTAGCGGGAGAAGAAATGAGCAGTTCTTC,CASSRTSGRRNEQFF
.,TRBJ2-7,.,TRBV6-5,TGTGCCAGCAGCGCTTCCGGGGCCTACGAGCAGTACTTC,CASSASGAYEQYF
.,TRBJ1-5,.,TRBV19,TGTGCCAGTACCACACCCGGGGTAGGTGAGCCCCAGCATTTT,CASTTPGVGEPQHF
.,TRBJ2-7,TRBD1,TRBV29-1,TGCAGCGTTGAAGATATACAGGGGTCCGAGCAGTACTTC,CSVEDIQGSEQYF
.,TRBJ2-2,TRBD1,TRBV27,TGTGCCAGCAGTTTATCAGGGGGCCACGGGGAGCTGTTTTTT,CASSLSGGHGELFF
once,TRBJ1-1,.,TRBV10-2,TGCGCCAGCCGTCGGGGGAACACTGAAGCTTTCTTT,CASRRGNTEAFF
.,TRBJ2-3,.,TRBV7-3,TGTGCCAGCAGCTTTAGACCTGGAGAGGCAGATACGCAGTATTTT,CASSFRPGEADTQYF
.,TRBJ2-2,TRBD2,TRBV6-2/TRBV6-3,TGTGCCAGCAGTTACGTGACTAGCGGGATCGGGGAGCTGTTTTTT,CASSYVTSGIGELFF
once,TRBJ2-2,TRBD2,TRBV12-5,TGTGCTAGTGGCTGGACCGGGACTAGCGGGAGAGGGACCGGGGAGCTGTTTTTT,CASGWTGTSGRGTGELFF
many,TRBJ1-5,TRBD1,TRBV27,TGTGCCAGCAGTGAACAGGGGTATAGCAATCAGCCCCAGCATTTT,CASSEQGYSNQPQHF
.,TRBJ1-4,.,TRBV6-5,TGTGCCAGCTACTATGGGGACACCAATGAAAAACTGTTTTTT,CASYYGDTNEKLFF
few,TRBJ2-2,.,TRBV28,TGTGCCAGCCTCCGGGGGTGGGACACCGGGGAGCTGTTTTTT,CASLRGWDTGELFF
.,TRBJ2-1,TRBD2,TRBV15,TGTGCCACCAGCAGAGGCCCCCGGACTAGCGGGAGGCACAATGAGCAGTTCTTC,CATSRGPRTSGRHNEQFF
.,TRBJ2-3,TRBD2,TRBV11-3,TGTGCCAGCAGCCTAGGGACTAGCGGGAGCGTGACAGATACGCAGTATTTT,CASSLGTSGSVTDTQYF
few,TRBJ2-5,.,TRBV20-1,TGCAGTGGCCAGATACAAGAGACCCAGTACTTC,CSGQIQETQYF
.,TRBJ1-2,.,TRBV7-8,TGTGCCAGCAGCTTAGCGGGGGGTGGCTACACCTTC,CASSLAGGGYTF
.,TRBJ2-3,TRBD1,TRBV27,TGTGCCAGCAGTTCCCTAGGGGGCACGGTGACAGATACGCAGTATTTT,CASSSLGGTVTDTQYF
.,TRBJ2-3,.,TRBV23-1,TGCGCCAGCAGTCAATCTTCCGGACAGAGCACAGATACGCAGTATTTT,CASSQSSGQSTDTQYF
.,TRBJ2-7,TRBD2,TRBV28,TGTGCCAGCAGTTTAATAAAGAGCGGGAGGGCCAGAAACGAGCAGTACTTC,CASSLIKSGRARNEQYF
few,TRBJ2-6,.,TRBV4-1,TGCGCCAGCAATAGCGGTCTCAGCTCTGGGGCCAACGTCCTGACTTTC,CASNSGLSSGANVLTF
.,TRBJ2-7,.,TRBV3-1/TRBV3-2,TGTGCCAGCAGCCAGGAGGGTTACGAGCAGTACTTC,CASSQEGYEQYF
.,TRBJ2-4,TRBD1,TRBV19,TGTGCCAGTAGTAGGACAGGGTGGAACATTCAGTACTTC,CASSRTGWNIQYF
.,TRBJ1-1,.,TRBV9,TGTGCCAGCAGCGAGGGGGTACAGGACACTGAAGCTTTCTTT,CASSEGVQDTEAFF
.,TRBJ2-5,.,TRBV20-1,TGCAGTGCTTGGAGGGAGACCCAGTACTTC,CSAWRETQYF